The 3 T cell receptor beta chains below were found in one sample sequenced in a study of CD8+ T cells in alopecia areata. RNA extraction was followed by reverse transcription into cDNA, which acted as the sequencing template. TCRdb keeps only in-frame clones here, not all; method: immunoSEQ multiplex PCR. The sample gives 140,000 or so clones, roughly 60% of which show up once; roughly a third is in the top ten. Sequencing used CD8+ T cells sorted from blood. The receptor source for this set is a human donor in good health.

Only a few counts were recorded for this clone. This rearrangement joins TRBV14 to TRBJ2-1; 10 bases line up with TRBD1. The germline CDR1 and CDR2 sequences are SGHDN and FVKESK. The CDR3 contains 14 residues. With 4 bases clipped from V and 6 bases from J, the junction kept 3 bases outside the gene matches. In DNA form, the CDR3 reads TGTGCCAGCAGCCGCCGGGACAGGGGCAATGAGCAGTTCTTC. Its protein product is CASSRRDRGNEQFF.

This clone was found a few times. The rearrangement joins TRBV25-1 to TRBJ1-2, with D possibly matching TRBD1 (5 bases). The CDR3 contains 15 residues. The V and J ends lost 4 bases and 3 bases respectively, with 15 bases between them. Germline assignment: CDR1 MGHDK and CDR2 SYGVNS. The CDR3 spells CASSGRQGGDYGYTF. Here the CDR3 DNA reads TGTGCCAGCAGTGGTCGGCAGGGCGGGGACTATGGCTACACCTTC.

This CDR3 is CASRQRLAATYEQYF. DNA of the CDR3: TGCGCCAGCAGACAAAGACTAGCGGCTACCTACGAGCAGTACTTC. This rearrangement joins TRBV4-1 to TRBJ2-7, with 9 bases that match TRBD2. The germline gives CDR1 MGHRA, CDR2 YSYEKL. V lost 6 bases, J lost 2 bases, and 8 bases stayed unmatched. This CDR3 has 15 amino acids.